What follows are 14 T cell receptor beta chains derived from one specimen sequenced in a study of T cell responses to AZD1222 COVID-19 vaccine. TCRdb's table, derived via immunoSEQ multiplex PCR, lists solely in-frame clones and lacks some. Among fewer than 120,000 clones listed, about 94% were seen once. The sequences come from peripheral blood, collected 28 days after the second AZD1222 dose. The receptors here all came from an adult who received the AZD1222 COVID-19 vaccine.

The chain uses TRBV5-4 and TRBJ2-3; D might be TRBD1 or TRBD2, each matching 5 bases. Germline values: CDR1 SGHNT, CDR2 YYREEE (reference sequence). There are 13 residues in the CDR3. V was shortened by 7 bases and J by 2 bases, with 11 bases between the two germline ends. In DNA form, the CDR3 reads TGTGCCAGCGGGGGAGAGAACACAGATACGCAGTATTTT. Residues: CASGGENTDTQYF.

The rearrangement uses TRBV5-4 and TRBJ2-2, with D hard to call. The V gene's germline CDR1 is SGHNT and CDR2 YYREEE (reference sequence). With 5 bases removed from V and 5 bases from J, the gap between germline ends came to 7 bases. This CDR3 spans 12 amino acids. The CDR3 DNA follows: TGTGCCAGCAGTCCTAGGACCGGGGAGCTGTTTTTT. Translation gives CASSPRTGELFF. Together with reference TRBV5-4 and TRBJ2-2, the CDR3 gives the full variable domain: ETGVTQSPTHLIKTRGQQVTLRCSSQSGHNTVSWYQQALGQGPQFIFQYYREEENGRGNFPPRFSGLQFPNYSSELNVNALELDDSALYLCASSPRTGELFFGEGSRLTVL.

The rearrangement links TRBV9 to TRBJ2-6; D possibly corresponds to TRBD1 (5 bases). Trimming cost V 4 bases and J 0 bases, with 17 bases left between them. Germline V gene data show CDR1 as SGDLS and CDR2 as YYNGEE. CDR3 length: 18 amino acids. The CDR3 DNA follows: TGTGCCAGCAGCCTGACAGCCTACCCGGGCTCTGGGGCCAACGTCCTGACTTTC. Its translation: CASSLTAYPGSGANVLTF.

The chain combines TRBV5-1 with TRBJ1-2; 7 bases are shared with TRBD1. Unmatched junction bases numbered 3, after V lost 0 bases and J lost 4 bases. Germline CDR1 SGHRS, CDR2 YFSETQ. This CDR3 has 14 amino acids. This chain's CDR3 is CASSLARDSYGYTF. CDR3 nucleotides: TGCGCCAGCAGCTTGGCCCGGGACAGCTATGGCTACACCTTC.

This clone showed up just a few times. This chain joins TRBV5-4 and TRBJ1-1; D may be TRBD1 (5 bases). The CDR3 has 13 amino acids. The V and J ends lost 0 bases and 8 bases respectively, with 11 bases between them. CDR1 and CDR2 from the germline V gene are SGHNT and YYREEE (reference sequence). The CDR3 nucleotides are TGTGCCAGCAGCTTGGGGGGGACTGGGGAAGCTTTCTTT. This codes for CASSLGGTGEAFF. Looking up the rest from reference TRBV5-4 and TRBJ1-1 gives the full variable domain: ETGVTQSPTHLIKTRGQQVTLRCSSQSGHNTVSWYQQALGQGPQFIFQYYREEENGRGNFPPRFSGLQFPNYSSELNVNALELDDSALYLCASSLGGTGEAFFGQGTRLTVV.

This clone was picked up one time. The chain recombines TRBV9 with TRBJ1-2, with unresolved D. The CDR3 contains 14 residues. V lost 0 bases to trimming and J lost 4 bases, with 10 bases between them. Germline CDR1 and CDR2: SGDLS and YYNGEE. The CDR3: CASSVDQQPYGYTF. CDR3 nucleotide sequence: TGTGCCAGCAGCGTAGATCAGCAACCCTATGGCTACACCTTC.

CDR3 in amino acids: CASTVHTGELFF. The CDR3 DNA sequence: TGTGCCAGCACGGTACACACCGGGGAGCTGTTTTTT. The chain combines TRBV6-6 with TRBJ2-2; D is undetermined. Per germline, CDR1 MNHNY and CDR2 SVGAGI (reference sequence). CDR3 length: 12 residues. The V end lost 7 bases, the J end lost 3 bases, and 6 bases lay between the germline ends.

The genes are TRBV5-1 and TRBJ1-1, with no clear D. Deletions cut 5 bases from V and 5 bases from J, with 13 bases between. Germline loops: CDR1 SGHRS, CDR2 YFSETQ. There are 13 residues in the CDR3. CDR3 sequence reads: CASRLLRGTEAFF. As DNA, the CDR3 is TGCGCCAGCAGACTGCTCCGGGGTACTGAAGCTTTCTTT.

The chain carries TRBV5-1 and TRBJ2-7; D gene uncertain. Trimming took off 0 bases at V and 6 bases at J, with 4 bases between the two ends. This CDR3 comprises 11 residues. CDR1 SGHRS and CDR2 YFSETQ come from the germline V gene. The CDR3 sequence is CASSLGPEQYF. The CDR3 DNA follows: TGCGCCAGCAGCTTGGGTCCCGAGCAGTACTTC.

This sequence joins TRBV6-5 and TRBJ1-1, with 9 bases lining up with TRBD1. From germline, CDR1 is MNHEY and CDR2 SVGAGI. The CDR3 is made up of 16 amino acids. V was clipped by 2 bases and J by 1 base; unmatched bases: 5. The CDR3 DNA sequence: TGTGCCAGCAGTTACGAGACAGGGGGAAAGAACACTGAAGCTTTCTTT. It specifies CASSYETGGKNTEAFF.

This rearrangement joins TRBV2 to TRBJ1-6, with D uncertain. Germline CDR1 SNHLY, CDR2 FYNNEI. The V end was cut by 7 bases, the J end by 0 bases, with 13 bases between. CDR3 length equals 16 residues. The CDR3 DNA reads as TGTGCCAGCACCGAAAAAAGAAGCTCCTATAATTCACCCCTCCACTTT. Translation: CASTEKRSSYNSPLHF.

This CDR3 is CASSLEERLRAAQETQYF. The CDR3 nucleotides are TGTGCCAGCAGCTTGGAGGAGCGACTTAGGGCGGCCCAAGAGACCCAGTACTTC. The chain has TRBV11-2 and TRBJ2-5; D perhaps matches TRBD2 (5 bases). The CDR3 covers 18 residues. The V gene's germline CDR1 is SGHAT and CDR2 FQNNGV. Trimming cost V 3 bases and J 1 base, with 21 bases left between them.

V gene TRBV5-1 combines with J gene TRBJ1-6, with TRBD1 as a possible D gene (5 bases). Germline V CDR1 and CDR2: SGHRS, YFSETQ. There are 16 residues in the CDR3. Trimming cost V 2 bases and J 11 bases, with 20 bases left between them. CDR3 in amino acids: CASSLQLQEKGAPLHF. CDR3 sequence (DNA): TGCGCCAGCAGCTTACAACTACAGGAGAAAGGGGCACCCCTCCACTTT. Using reference TRBV5-1 and TRBJ1-6 for the parts outside the CDR3, the full variable domain is KAGVTQTPRYLIKTRGQQVTLSCSPISGHRSVSWYQQTPGQGLQFLFEYFSETQRNKGNFPGRFSGRQFSNSRSEMNVSTLELGDSALYLCASSLQLQEKGAPLHFGNGTRLTVT.

The chain uses TRBV10-3 and TRBJ1-2, with D possibly being TRBD1 (6 bases). There are 14 residues in the CDR3. Trimming shortened V by 0 bases and J by 4 bases, and 9 bases separated the two germline ends. Germline lookup yields CDR1 ENHRY and CDR2 SYGVKD. CDR3: CAISESGATYGYTF. CDR3 bases: TGTGCCATCAGTGAGTCGGGGGCGACCTATGGCTACACCTTC.